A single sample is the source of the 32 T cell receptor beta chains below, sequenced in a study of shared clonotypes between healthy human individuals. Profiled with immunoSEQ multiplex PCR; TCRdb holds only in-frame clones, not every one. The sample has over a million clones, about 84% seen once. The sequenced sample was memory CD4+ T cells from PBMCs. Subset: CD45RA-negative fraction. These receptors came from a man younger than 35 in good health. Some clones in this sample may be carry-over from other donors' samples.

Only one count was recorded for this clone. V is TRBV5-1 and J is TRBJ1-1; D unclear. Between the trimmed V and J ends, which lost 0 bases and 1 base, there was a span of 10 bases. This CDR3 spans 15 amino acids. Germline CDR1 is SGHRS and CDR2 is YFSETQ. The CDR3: CASSLDRGGNTEAFF. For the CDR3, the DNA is TGCGCCAGCAGCTTGGACCGGGGAGGGAACACTGAAGCTTTCTTT.

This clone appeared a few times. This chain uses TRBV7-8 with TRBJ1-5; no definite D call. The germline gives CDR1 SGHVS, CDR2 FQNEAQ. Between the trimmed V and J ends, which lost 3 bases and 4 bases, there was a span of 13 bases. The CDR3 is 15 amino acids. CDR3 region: CASSFSNNRNQPQHF. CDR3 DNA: TGTGCCAGCAGCTTCTCTAACAACAGAAATCAGCCCCAGCATTTT.

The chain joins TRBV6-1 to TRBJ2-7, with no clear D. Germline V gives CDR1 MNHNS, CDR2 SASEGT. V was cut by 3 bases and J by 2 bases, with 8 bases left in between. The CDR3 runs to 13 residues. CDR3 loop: CASSDPPAYEQYF. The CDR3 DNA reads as TGTGCCAGCAGTGACCCCCCAGCCTACGAGCAGTACTTC.

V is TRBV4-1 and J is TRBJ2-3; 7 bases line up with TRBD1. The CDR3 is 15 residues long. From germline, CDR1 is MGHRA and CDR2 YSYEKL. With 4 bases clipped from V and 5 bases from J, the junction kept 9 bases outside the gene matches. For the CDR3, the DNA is TGCGCCAGCAGCCCAACGCCAGGGGGTGAAGATACGCAGTATTTT. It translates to CASSPTPGGEDTQYF.

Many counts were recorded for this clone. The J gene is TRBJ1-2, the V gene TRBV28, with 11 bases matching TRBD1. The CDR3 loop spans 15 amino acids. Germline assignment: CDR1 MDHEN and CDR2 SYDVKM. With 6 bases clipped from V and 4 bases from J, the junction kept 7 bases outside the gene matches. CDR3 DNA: TGTGCCAGCAGGTTACCGGGACAGGGGGGCTATGGCTACACCTTC. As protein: CASRLPGQGGYGYTF.

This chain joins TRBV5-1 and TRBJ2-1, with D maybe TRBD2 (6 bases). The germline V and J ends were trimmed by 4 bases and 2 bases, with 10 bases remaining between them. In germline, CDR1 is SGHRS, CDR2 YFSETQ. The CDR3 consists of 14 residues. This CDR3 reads CASSVAVTYNEQFF. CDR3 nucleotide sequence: TGCGCCAGCAGCGTAGCGGTTACCTACAATGAGCAGTTCTTC.

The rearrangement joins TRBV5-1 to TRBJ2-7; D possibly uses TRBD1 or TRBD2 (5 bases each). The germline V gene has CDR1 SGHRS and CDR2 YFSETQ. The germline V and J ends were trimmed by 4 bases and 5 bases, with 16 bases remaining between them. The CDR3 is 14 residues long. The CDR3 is CASSPGTPLDEQYF. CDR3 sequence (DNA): TGCGCCAGCAGCCCCGGGACGCCTCTGGACGAGCAGTACTTC.

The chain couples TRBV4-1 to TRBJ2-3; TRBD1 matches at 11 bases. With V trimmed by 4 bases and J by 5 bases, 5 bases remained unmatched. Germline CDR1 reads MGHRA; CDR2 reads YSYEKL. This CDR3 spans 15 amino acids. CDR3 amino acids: CASSPGTGGRDTQYF. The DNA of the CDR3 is TGCGCCAGCAGCCCTGGGACAGGGGGTCGAGATACGCAGTATTTT.

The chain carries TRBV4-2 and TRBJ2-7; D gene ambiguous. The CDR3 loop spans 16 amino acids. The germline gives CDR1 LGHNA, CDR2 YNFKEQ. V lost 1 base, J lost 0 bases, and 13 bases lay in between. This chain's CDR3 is CASSQGVLRDSYEQYF. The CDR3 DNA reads TGTGCCAGCAGCCAAGGTGTACTGAGAGACTCCTACGAGCAGTACTTC.

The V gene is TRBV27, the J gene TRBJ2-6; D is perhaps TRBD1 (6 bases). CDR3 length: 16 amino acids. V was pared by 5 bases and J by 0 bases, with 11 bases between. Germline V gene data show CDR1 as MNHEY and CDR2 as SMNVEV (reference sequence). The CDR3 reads CASSRKGDSGANVLTF. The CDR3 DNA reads TGTGCCAGCAGTAGGAAGGGGGACTCTGGGGCCAACGTCCTGACTTTC. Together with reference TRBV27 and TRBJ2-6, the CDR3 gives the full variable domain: EAQVTQNPRYLITVTGKKLTVTCSQNMNHEYMSWYRQDPGLGLRQIYYSMNVEVTDKGDVPEGYKVSRKEKRNFPLILESPSPNQTSLYFCASSRKGDSGANVLTFGAGSRLTVL.

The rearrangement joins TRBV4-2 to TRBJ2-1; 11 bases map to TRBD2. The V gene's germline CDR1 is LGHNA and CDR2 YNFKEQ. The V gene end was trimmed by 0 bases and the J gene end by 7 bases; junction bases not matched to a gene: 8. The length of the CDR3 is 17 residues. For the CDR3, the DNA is TGTGCCAGCAGCCAAGAGAGTAAGGCTAGCGGGAGGAATGAGCAGTTCTTC. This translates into CASSQESKASGRNEQFF.

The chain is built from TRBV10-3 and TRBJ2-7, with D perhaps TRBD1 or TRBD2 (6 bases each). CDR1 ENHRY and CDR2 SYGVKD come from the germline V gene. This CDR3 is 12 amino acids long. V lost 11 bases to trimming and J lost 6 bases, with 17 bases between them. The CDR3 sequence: CASQRGAGEQYF. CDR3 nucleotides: TGTGCCTCCCAAAGGGGGGCGGGCGAGCAGTACTTC.

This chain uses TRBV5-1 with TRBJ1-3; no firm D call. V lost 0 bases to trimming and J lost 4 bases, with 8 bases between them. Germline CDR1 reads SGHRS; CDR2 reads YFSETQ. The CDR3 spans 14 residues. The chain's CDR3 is CASSLVGYGNTIYF. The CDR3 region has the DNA TGCGCCAGCAGCTTGGTTGGGTACGGAAACACCATATATTTT. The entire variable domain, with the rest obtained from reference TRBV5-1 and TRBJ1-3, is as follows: KAGVTQTPRYLIKTRGQQVTLSCSPISGHRSVSWYQQTPGQGLQFLFEYFSETQRNKGNFPGRFSGRQFSNSRSEMNVSTLELGDSALYLCASSLVGYGNTIYFGEGSWLTVV.

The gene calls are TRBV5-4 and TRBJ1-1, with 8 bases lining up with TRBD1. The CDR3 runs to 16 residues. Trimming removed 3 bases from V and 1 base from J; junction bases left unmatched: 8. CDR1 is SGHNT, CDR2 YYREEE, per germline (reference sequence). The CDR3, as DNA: TGTGCCAGCAGCTACCGACAGGGGACCGAGAACACTGAAGCTTTCTTT. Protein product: CASSYRQGTENTEAFF.

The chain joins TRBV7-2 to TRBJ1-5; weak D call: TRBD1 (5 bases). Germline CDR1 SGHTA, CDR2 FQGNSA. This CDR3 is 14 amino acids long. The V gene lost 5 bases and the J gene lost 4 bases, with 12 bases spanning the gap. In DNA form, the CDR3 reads TGTGCCAGCAGCCAACAGGTTCAAAATCAGCCCCAGCATTTT. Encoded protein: CASSQQVQNQPQHF.

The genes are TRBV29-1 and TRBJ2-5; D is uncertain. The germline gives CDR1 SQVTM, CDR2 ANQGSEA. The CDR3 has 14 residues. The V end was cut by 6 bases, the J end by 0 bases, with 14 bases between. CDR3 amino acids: CSVNPYRYQETQYF. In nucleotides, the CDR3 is TGCAGCGTGAATCCCTACAGATACCAAGAGACCCAGTACTTC.

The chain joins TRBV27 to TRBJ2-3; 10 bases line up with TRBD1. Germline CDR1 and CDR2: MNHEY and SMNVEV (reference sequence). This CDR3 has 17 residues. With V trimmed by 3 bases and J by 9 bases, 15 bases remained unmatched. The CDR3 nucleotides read TGTGCCAGCAGTTTCCAAAGGACAGGGGGGTCCCGGTCGACGCAGTATTTT. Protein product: CASSFQRTGGSRSTQYF.

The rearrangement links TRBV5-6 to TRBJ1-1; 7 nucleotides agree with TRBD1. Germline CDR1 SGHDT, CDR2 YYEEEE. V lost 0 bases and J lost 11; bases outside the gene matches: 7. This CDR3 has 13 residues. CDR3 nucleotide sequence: TGTGCCAGCAGCTTGGGGGGACAGAGATTGGCTTTCTTT. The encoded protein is CASSLGGQRLAFF.

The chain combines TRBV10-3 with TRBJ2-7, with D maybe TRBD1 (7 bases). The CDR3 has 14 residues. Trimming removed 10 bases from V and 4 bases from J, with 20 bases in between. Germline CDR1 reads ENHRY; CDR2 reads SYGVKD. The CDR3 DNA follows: TGTGCCACGCAAGACAGGGTAGGGGGGTACGAGCAGTACTTC. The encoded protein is CATQDRVGGYEQYF.

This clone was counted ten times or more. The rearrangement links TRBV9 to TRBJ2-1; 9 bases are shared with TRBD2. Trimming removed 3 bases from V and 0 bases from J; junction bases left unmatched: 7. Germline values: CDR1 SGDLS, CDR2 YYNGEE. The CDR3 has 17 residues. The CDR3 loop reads CASSERTSATSYNEQFF. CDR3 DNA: TGTGCCAGCAGCGAGAGGACTAGCGCGACCTCCTACAATGAGCAGTTCTTC.

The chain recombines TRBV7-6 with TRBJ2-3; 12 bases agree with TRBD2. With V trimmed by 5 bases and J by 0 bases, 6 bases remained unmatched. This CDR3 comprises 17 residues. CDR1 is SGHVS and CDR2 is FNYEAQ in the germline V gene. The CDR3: CASSPWTSGISTDTQYF. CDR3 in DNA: TGTGCCAGCAGCCCCTGGACTAGCGGGATTAGCACAGATACGCAGTATTTT.

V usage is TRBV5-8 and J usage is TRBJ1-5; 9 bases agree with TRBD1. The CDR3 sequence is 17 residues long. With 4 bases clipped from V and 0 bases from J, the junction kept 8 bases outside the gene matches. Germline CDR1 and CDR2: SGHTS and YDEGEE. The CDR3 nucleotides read TGTGCCAGCAGCCCGGGACAGGGATTCTATAGCAATCAGCCCCAGCATTTT. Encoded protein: CASSPGQGFYSNQPQHF.

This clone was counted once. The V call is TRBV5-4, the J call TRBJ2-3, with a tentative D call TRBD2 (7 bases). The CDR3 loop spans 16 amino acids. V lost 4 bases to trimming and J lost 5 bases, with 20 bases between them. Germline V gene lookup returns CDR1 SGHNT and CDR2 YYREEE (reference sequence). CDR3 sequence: CASSPEGRGKIDTQYF. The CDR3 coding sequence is TGTGCCAGCAGCCCGGAGGGGAGGGGGAAGATAGATACGCAGTATTTT.

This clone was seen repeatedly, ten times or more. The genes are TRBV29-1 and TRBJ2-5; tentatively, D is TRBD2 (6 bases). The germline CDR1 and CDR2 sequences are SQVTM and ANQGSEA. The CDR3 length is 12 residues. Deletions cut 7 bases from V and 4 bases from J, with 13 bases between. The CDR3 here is CSARLAPETQYF. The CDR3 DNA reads TGCAGCGCGCGGCTAGCGCCAGAGACCCAGTACTTC.

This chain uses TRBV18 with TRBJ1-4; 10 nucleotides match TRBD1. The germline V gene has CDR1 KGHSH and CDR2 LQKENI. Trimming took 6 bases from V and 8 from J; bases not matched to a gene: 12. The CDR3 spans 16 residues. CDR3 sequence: CASSQGQGRGLEKLFF. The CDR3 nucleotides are TGTGCCAGCTCTCAGGGACAGGGGCGAGGTCTGGAAAAACTGTTTTTT.

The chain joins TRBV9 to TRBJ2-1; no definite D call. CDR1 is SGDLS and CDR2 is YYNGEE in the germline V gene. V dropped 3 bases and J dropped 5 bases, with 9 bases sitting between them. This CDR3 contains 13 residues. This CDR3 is CASSALHHNEQFF. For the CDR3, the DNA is TGTGCCAGCAGCGCTCTACATCACAATGAGCAGTTCTTC. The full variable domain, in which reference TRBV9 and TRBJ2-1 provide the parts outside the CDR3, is DSGVTQTPKHLITATGQRVTLRCSPRSGDLSVYWYQQSLDQGLQFLIQYYNGEERAKGNILERFSAQQFPDLHSELNLSSLELGDSALYFCASSALHHNEQFFGPGTRLTVL.

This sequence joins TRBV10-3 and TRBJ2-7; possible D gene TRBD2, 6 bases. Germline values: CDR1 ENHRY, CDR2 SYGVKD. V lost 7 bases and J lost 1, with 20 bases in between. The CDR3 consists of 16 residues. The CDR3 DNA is TGTGCCATCACGCGGGACCCCTCAGGAGGTTCCTACGAGCAGTACTTC. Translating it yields CAITRDPSGGSYEQYF.

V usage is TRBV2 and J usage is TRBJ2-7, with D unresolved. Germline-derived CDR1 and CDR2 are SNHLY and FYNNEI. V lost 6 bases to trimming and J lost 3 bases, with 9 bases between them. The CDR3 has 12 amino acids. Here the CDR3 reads CASRAQSYEQYF. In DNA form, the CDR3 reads TGTGCCAGCAGGGCGCAAAGCTACGAGCAGTACTTC.

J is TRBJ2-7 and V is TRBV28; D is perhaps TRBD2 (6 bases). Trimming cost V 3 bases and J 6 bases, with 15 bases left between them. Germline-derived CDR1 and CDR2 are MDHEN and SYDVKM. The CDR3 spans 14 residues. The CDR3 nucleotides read TGTGCCAGCAGTTTCCCACAAAGGAGGGGCGAGCAGTACTTC. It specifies CASSFPQRRGEQYF.

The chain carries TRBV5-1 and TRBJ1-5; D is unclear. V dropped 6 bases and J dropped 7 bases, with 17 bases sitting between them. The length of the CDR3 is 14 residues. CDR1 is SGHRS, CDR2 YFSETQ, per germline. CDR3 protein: CASNPEPGSQPQHF. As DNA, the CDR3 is TGCGCCAGCAACCCGGAGCCGGGGAGCCAGCCCCAGCATTTT.

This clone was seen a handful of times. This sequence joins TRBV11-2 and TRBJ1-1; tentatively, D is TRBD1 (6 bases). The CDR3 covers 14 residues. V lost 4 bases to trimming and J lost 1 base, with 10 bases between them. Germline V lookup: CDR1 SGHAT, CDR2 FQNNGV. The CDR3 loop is CASSSVGANTEAFF. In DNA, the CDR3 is TGTGCCAGCAGCTCCGTGGGGGCGAACACTGAAGCTTTCTTT. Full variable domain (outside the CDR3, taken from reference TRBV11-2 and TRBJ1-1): EAGVAQSPRYKIIEKRQSVAFWCNPISGHATLYWYQQILGQGPKLLIQFQNNGVVDDSQLPKDRFSAERLKGVDSTLKIQPAKLEDSAVYLCASSSVGANTEAFFGQGTRLTVV.

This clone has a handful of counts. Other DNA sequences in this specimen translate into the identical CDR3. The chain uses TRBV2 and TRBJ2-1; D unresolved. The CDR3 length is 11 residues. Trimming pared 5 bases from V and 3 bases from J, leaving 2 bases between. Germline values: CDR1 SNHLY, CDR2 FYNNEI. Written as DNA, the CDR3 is TGTGCCAGCAGTTACTACAATGAGCAGTTCTTC. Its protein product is CASSYYNEQFF. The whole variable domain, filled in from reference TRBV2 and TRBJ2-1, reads EPEVTQTPSHQVTQMGQEVILRCVPISNHLYFYWYRQILGQKVEFLVSFYNNEISEKSEIFDDQFSVERPDGSNFTLKIRSTKLEDSAMYFCASSYYNEQFFGPGTRLTVL.